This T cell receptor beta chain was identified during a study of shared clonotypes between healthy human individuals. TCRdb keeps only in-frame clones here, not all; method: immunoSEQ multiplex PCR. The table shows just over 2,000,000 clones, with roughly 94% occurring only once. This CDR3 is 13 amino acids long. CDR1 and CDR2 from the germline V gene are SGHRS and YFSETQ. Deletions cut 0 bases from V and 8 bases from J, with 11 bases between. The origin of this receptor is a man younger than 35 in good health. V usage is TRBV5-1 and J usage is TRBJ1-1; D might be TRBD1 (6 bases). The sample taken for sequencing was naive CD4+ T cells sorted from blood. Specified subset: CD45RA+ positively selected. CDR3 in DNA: TGCGCCAGCAGCTTGGCGGGGGGCTGGGAAGCTTTCTTT. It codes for CASSLAGGWEAFF.